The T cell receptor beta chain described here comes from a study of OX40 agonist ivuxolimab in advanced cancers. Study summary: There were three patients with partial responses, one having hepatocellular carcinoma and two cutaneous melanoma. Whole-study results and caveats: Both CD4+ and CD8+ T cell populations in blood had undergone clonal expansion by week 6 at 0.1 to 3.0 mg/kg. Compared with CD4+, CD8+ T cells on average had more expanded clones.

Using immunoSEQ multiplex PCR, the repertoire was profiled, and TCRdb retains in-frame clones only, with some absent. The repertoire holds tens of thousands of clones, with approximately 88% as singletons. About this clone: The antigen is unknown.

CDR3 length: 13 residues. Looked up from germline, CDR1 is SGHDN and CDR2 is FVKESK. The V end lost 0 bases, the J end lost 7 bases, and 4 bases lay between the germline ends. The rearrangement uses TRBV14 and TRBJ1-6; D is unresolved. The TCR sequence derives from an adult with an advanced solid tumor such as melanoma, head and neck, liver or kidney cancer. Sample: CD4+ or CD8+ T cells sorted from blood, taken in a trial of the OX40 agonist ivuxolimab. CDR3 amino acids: CASSQEFNSPLHF. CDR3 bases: TGTGCCAGCAGCCAAGAATTCAATTCACCCCTCCACTTT.